The source of this T cell receptor gamma chain is a study of gamma-delta chains in newborns, infants, children. Across the study: Microbial exposure reportedly drives polyclonal innate γδ T cell expansion after birth.

Looked up from germline, CDR1 is EGSNGY and CDR2 is YDSYNSKV. The CDR3 is 15 amino acids. Germline trimming cut 3 bases from V and 3 bases from J; bases unmatched to any gene: 7. TCRdb reapplied CATT to the reads. The repertoire holds around 2,500 gamma-chain clones, with more than 35% as singletons. The rearrangement uses TRGV2 and TRGJP2. Here the J gene was assigned by germline matching of the DNA, as TCRdb has none. The material sequenced was blood. This TCR came from a child who was a newborn, infant or young child, either healthy, febrile or measles-vaccinated (not recorded which). CDR3 sequence reads: CATWDPPGSDWIKTF. CDR3 sequence (DNA): TGTGCCACCTGGGACCCCCCGGGTAGTGATTGGATCAAGACGTTT.